Included here is one T cell receptor (beta chain) sequence, with context. This sample stems from a study of control samples from healthy donors and cancer patients. J was trimmed by 4 bases and V by 6 bases; bases with no gene match: 12. Germline CDR1 and CDR2: SNHLY and FYNNEI. The CDR3 runs 15 residues. Data came from immunoSEQ multiplex PCR; TCRdb stores just in-frame clones and leaves some out. The sample has about 120,000 clones, 75% to 90% seen once; the top ten hold around 1.1%. The chain carries TRBV2 and TRBJ2-7; TRBD2 agrees at 7 bases. This receptor was taken from a woman aged 45-59 years with colorectal cancer. Sequenced input: PBMCs. The DNA for the CDR3 is TGTGCCAGCAGCGAGCTACCTAGCGGAATTTACGAGCAGTACTTC. It is translated as CASSELPSGIYEQYF.